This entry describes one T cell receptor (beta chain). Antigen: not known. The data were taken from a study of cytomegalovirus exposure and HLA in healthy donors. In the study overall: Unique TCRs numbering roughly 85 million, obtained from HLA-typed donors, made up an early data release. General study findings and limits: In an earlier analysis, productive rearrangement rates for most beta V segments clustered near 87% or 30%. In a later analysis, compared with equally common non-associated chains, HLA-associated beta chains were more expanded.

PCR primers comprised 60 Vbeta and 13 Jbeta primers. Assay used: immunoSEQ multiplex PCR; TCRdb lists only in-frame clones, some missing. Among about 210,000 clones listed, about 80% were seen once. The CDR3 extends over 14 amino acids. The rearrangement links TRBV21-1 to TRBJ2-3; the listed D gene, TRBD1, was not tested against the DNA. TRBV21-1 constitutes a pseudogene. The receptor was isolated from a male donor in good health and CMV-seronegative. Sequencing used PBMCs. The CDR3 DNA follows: TGTGCCAGCAGCAAAAACAGGGTGACAGATACGCAGTATTTT. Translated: CASSKNRVTDTQYF.